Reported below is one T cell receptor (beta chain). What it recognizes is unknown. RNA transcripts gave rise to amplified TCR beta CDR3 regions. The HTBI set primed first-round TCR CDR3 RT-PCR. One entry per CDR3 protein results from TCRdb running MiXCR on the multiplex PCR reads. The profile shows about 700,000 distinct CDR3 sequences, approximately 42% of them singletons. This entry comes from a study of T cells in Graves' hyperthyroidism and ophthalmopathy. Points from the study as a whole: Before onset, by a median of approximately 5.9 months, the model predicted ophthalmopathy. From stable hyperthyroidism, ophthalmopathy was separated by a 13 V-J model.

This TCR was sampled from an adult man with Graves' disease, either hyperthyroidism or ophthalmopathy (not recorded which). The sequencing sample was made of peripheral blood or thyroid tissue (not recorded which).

The CDR3 coding sequence is TGTGCCAGTAGTATTGGGGGAGGAATCATGAACACTGAAGCTTTCTTT. Translated, it gives CASSIGGGIMNTEAFF. The gene calls are TRBV19 and TRBJ1-1; TRBD1 might be the D (5 bases). V was trimmed by 3 bases and J by 0 bases, leaving 14 bases between them. Germline loops: CDR1 LNHDA, CDR2 SQIVND (reference sequence). This CDR3 region has 16 residues.